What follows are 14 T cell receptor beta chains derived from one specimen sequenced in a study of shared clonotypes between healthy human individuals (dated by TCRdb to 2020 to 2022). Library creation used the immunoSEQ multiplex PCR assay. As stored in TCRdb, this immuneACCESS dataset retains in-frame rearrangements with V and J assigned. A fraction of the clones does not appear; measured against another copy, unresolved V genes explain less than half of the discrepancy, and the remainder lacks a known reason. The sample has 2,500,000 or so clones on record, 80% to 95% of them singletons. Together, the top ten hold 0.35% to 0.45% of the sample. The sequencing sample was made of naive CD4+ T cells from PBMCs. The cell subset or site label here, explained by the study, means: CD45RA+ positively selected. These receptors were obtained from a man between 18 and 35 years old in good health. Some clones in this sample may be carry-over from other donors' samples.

CDR3 residues: CASTGRMNTEAFF. The DNA of the CDR3 is TGCGCCAGCACCGGACGGATGAACACTGAAGCTTTCTTT. The V gene is TRBV10-2, the J gene TRBJ1-1; D is ambiguous. The germline CDR1 and CDR2 sequences are WSHSY and SAAADI. The CDR3 totals 13 residues. V dropped 7 bases and J dropped 0 bases, with 9 bases sitting between them.

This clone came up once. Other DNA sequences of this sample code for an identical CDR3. CDR3 sequence: CAWSVKGSGNTIYF. CDR3 bases: TGTGCCTGGAGTGTAAAGGGGTCTGGAAACACCATATATTTT. The chain uses TRBV30 and TRBJ1-3; D is possibly TRBD1 (5 bases). CDR1 is GTSNPN, CDR2 SVGIG, per germline (reference sequence). V lost 0 bases and J 1 base, leaving 7 bases between the germline ends. This CDR3 region has 14 residues.

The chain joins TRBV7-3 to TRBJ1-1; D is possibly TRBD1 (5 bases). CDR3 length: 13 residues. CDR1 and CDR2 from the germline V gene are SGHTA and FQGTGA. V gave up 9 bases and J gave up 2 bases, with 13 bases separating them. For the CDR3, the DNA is TGTGCCAGTTCAGACAGACCCAACACTGAAGCTTTCTTT. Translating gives CASSDRPNTEAFF.

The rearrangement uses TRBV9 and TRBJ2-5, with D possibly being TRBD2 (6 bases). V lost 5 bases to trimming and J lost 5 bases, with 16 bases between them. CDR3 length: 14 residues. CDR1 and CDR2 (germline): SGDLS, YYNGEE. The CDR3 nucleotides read TGTGCCAGCAGTAAAGTGGGGGGTCGGGAGACCCAGTACTTC. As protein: CASSKVGGRETQYF.

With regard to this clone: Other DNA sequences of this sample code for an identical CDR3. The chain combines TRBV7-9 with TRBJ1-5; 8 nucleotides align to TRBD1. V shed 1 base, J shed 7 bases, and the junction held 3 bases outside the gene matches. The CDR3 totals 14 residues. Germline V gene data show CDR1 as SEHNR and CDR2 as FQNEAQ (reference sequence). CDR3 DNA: TGTGCCAGCAGCTTAGGGAGGACAGGGCAGCCCCAGCATTTT. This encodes CASSLGRTGQPQHF.

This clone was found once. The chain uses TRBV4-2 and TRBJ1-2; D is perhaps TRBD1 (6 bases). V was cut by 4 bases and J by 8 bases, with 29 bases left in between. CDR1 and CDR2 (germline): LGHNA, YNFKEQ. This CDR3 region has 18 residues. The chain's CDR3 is CASSLRAGTAHRRGGYTF. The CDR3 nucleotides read TGTGCCAGCAGCCTAAGGGCCGGGACTGCTCACCGGAGGGGGGGCTACACCTTC.

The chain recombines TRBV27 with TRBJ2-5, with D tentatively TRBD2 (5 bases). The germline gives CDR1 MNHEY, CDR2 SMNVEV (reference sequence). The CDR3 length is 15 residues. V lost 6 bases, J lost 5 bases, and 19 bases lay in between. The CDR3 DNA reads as TGTGCCAGCAGGCCGGGCTACGGGGTCGATGAGACCCAGTACTTC. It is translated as CASRPGYGVDETQYF.

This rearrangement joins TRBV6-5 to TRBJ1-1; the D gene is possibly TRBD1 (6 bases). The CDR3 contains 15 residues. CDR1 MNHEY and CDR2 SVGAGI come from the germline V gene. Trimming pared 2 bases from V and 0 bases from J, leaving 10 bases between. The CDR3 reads CASSYTQGMNTEAFF. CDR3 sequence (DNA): TGTGCCAGCAGTTACACCCAGGGGATGAACACTGAAGCTTTCTTT.

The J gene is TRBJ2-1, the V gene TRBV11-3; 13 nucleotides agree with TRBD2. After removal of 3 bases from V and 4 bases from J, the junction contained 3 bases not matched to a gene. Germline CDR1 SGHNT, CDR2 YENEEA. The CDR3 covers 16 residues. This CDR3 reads CASSLGLAGPYNEQFF. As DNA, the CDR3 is TGTGCCAGCAGCTTGGGACTAGCGGGACCATACAATGAGCAGTTCTTC.

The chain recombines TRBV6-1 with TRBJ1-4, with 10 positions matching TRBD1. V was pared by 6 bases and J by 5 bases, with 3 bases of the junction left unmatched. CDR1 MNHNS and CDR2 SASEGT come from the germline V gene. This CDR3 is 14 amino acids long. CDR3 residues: CASRRDRGNEKLFF. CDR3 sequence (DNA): TGTGCCAGCAGGCGGGACAGGGGAAATGAAAAACTGTTTTTT.

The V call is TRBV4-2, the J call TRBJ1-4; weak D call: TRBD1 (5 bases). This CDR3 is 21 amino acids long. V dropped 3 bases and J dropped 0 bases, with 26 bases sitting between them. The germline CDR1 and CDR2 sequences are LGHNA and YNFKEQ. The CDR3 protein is CASSQLLGAREKKSTNEKLFF. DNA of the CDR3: TGTGCCAGCAGCCAGCTTCTCGGGGCCCGAGAAAAAAAATCAACTAATGAAAAACTGTTTTTT.

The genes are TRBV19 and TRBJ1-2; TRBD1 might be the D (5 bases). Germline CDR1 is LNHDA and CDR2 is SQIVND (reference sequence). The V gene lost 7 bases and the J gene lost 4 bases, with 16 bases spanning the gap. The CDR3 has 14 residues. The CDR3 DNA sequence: TGTGCCAGTACCGTGCGGGGCCGGGGCTATGGCTACACCTTC. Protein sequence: CASTVRGRGYGYTF. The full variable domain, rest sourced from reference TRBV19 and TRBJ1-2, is DGGITQSPKYLFRKEGQNVTLSCEQNLNHDAMYWYRQDPGQGLRLIYYSQIVNDFQKGDIAEGYSVSREKKESFPLTVTSAQKNPTAFYLCASTVRGRGYGYTFGSGTRLTVV.

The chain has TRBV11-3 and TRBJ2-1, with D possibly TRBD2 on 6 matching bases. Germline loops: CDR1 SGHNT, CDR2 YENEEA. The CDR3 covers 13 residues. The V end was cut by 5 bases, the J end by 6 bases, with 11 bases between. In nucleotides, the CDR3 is TGTGCCAGCAGCGCGACTAGAGCCAATGAGCAGTTCTTC. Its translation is CASSATRANEQFF.

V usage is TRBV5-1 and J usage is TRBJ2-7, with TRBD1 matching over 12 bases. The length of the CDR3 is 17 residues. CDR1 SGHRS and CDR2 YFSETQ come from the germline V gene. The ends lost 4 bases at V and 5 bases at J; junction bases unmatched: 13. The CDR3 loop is CASSRGQGALLGDEQYF. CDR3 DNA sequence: TGCGCCAGCAGCAGGGGACAGGGGGCGCTTTTAGGTGACGAGCAGTACTTC. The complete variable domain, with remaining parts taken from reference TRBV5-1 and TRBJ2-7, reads KAGVTQTPRYLIKTRGQQVTLSCSPISGHRSVSWYQQTPGQGLQFLFEYFSETQRNKGNFPGRFSGRQFSNSRSEMNVSTLELGDSALYLCASSRGQGALLGDEQYFGPGTRLTVT.